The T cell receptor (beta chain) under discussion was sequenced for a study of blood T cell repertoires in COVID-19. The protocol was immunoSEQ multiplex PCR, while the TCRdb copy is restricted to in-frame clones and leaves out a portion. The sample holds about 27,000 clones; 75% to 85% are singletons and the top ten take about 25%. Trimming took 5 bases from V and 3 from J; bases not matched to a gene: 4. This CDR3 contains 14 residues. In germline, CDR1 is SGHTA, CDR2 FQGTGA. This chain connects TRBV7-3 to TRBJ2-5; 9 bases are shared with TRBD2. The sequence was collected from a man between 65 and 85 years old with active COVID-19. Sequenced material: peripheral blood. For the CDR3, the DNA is TGTGCCAGCAGCGCTAGCGGGGTTAAAGAGACCCAGTACTTC. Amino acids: CASSASGVKETQYF.